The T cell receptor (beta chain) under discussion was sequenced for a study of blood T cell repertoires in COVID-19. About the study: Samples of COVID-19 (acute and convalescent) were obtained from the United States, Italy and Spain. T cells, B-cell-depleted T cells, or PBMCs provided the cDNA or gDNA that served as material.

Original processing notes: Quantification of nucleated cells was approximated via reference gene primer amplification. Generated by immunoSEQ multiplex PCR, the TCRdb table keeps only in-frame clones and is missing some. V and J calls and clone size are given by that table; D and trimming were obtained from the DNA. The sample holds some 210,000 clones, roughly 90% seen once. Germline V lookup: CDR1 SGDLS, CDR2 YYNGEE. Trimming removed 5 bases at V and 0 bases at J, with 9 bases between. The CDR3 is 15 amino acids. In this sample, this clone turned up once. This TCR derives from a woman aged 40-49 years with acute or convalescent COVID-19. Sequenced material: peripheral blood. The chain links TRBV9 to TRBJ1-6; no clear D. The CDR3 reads CASSDSSSYNSPLHF. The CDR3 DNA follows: TGTGCCAGCAGTGACTCTAGCTCCTATAATTCACCCCTCCACTTT.